Below are 28 T cell receptor beta chains sequenced from a single sample in a study of cytomegalovirus exposure and HLA in healthy donors. Both 60 Vbeta primers and 13 Jbeta primers went into the PCR. The repertoire was sequenced with immunoSEQ multiplex PCR; TCRdb's copy has only in-frame clones and lacks some. The sample lists tens of thousands of clones, around two thirds occurring once. Sequences were obtained from PBMCs. The receptors here all came from a woman between 45 and 60 years old in good health and CMV-seropositive.

This sequence joins TRBV11-2 and TRBJ1-2; D not certain. CDR3 size: 12 residues. From germline, CDR1 is SGHAT and CDR2 FQNNGV. V lost 1 base to trimming and J lost 5 bases, with 5 bases between them. The CDR3 sequence: CASSLGEYGYTF. The CDR3 DNA sequence: TGTGCCAGCAGCTTAGGGGAGTATGGCTACACCTTC.

The J gene is TRBJ1-2, the V gene TRBV2, with 7 positions matching TRBD1. V lost 4 bases to trimming and J lost 5 bases; unmatched junction nucleotides: 19. CDR3 length: 18 residues. Germline values: CDR1 SNHLY, CDR2 FYNNEI. The CDR3 region is CASSVTRAGGAWGYGYTF. Here the CDR3 DNA reads TGTGCCAGCAGTGTTACCCGGGCAGGGGGAGCCTGGGGTTATGGCTACACCTTC.

In its sample, this clone was seen a few times. A read error may account for a junction end that differs from germline. The chain combines TRBV7-2 with TRBJ1-1; no clear D. The germline gives CDR1 SGHTA, CDR2 FQGNSA. This CDR3 spans 15 amino acids. CDR3 loop: CASSPQASRNAEAFF. The CDR3 coding sequence is TGTGCCAGCAGCCCCCAGGCCTCTCGGAACGCTGAAGCTTTCTTT.

The chain has TRBV4-3 and TRBJ2-2; 9 bases agree with TRBD1. The V gene's germline CDR1 is LGHNA and CDR2 YSLEER. The CDR3 contains 16 residues. Unmatched junction bases numbered 7, after V lost 3 bases and J lost 5 bases. The DNA for the CDR3 is TGCGCCAGCAGCCACTGGTCCGGGACAGGGACCGGGGAGCTGTTTTTT. Translation gives CASSHWSGTGTGELFF.

This rearrangement joins TRBV12-5 to TRBJ2-2; D is perhaps TRBD1 (6 bases). Germline CDR1 LGHNT, CDR2 FRNRAP. The CDR3 extends over 14 amino acids. Trimming pared 3 bases from V and 2 bases from J, leaving 7 bases between. The CDR3 sequence: CASGLQGNTGELFF. The CDR3 DNA follows: TGTGCTAGTGGTTTACAGGGAAACACCGGGGAGCTGTTTTTT. Filled out from reference TRBV12-5 and TRBJ2-2, the complete variable domain reads DARVTQTPRHKVTEMGQEVTMRCQPILGHNTVFWYRQTMMQGLELLAYFRNRAPLDDSGMPKDRFSAEMPDATLATLKIQPSEPRDSAVYFCASGLQGNTGELFFGEGSRLTVL.

The chain carries TRBV10-3 and TRBJ2-1, with 9 nucleotides matching TRBD2. Per germline, CDR1 ENHRY and CDR2 SYGVKD. CDR3 size: 12 residues. V gave up 6 bases and J gave up 10 bases; unmatched junction bases: 4. The CDR3 region has the DNA TGTGCCATCAGGGGGACTAGCAACGAGCAGTTCTTC. It is translated as CAIRGTSNEQFF.

The V and J genes are TRBV4-3 and TRBJ1-1, with D unclear. There are 13 residues in the CDR3. Germline CDR1 is LGHNA and CDR2 is YSLEER. The germline V and J ends were trimmed by 2 bases and 1 base, with 5 bases remaining between them. The CDR3 protein is CASSQTGNTEAFF. CDR3 bases: TGCGCCAGCAGCCAAACCGGGAACACTGAAGCTTTCTTT.

This clone was detected only once. The rearrangement links TRBV10-3 to TRBJ2-3; a possible D gene is TRBD2 (6 bases). The germline CDR1 and CDR2 sequences are ENHRY and SYGVKD. Trimming stripped 4 bases from V and 0 bases from J, with 14 bases between. CDR3 length equals 16 residues. DNA for the CDR3: TGTGCCATCAGTGGGACTAACGGGATGAGCACAGATACGCAGTATTTT. This sequence encodes CAISGTNGMSTDTQYF.

V gene TRBV29-1 combines with J gene TRBJ2-7, with 10 positions matching TRBD2. From germline, CDR1 is SQVTM and CDR2 ANQGSEA. The CDR3 covers 14 residues. J lost 2 bases, V lost 5 bases, and 6 bases had no gene match. The CDR3 here is CSVSIGTSAYEQYF. The CDR3 DNA reads TGCAGCGTTTCTATAGGGACTAGCGCCTACGAGCAGTACTTC.

This chain joins TRBV28 and TRBJ2-7; 9 bases are a match to TRBD2. Germline CDR1 MDHEN, CDR2 SYDVKM. The CDR3 sequence is 14 residues long. V lost 6 bases and J lost 3; bases outside the gene matches: 6. The CDR3 protein is CASRSGTSIYEQYF. The CDR3 DNA follows: TGTGCCAGCAGGTCCGGGACTAGCATCTACGAGCAGTACTTC.

The chain carries TRBV12-5 and TRBJ2-1; 11 bases are a match to TRBD2. Germline lookup yields CDR1 LGHNT and CDR2 FRNRAP. V lost 3 bases to trimming and J lost 8 bases; unmatched junction nucleotides: 9. The CDR3 is made up of 16 amino acids. The DNA for the CDR3 is TGTGCTAGTGGTTTCTCACTAGCGGGAGTAAAAGATGAGCAGTTCTTC. This gives the protein CASGFSLAGVKDEQFF. The full variable domain, its missing parts supplied by reference TRBV12-5 and TRBJ2-1, is DARVTQTPRHKVTEMGQEVTMRCQPILGHNTVFWYRQTMMQGLELLAYFRNRAPLDDSGMPKDRFSAEMPDATLATLKIQPSEPRDSAVYFCASGFSLAGVKDEQFFGPGTRLTVL.

As DNA, the CDR3 is TGTGCCAGCGCGACAGGGAAAAACATTCAGTACTTC. Translation gives CASATGKNIQYF. The V call is TRBV28, the J call TRBJ2-4; 7 bases line up with TRBD1. CDR3 size: 12 residues. The germline gives CDR1 MDHEN, CDR2 SYDVKM. Losses at the gene ends were 8 bases for V and 4 bases for J; bases not matched to a gene: 2.

The rearrangement joins TRBV2 to TRBJ2-5; a possible D gene is TRBD2 (6 bases). Germline assignment: CDR1 SNHLY and CDR2 FYNNEI. The CDR3 length is 15 residues. V was trimmed by 0 bases and J by 5 bases, leaving 13 bases between them. As DNA, the CDR3 is TGTGCCAGCAGTGAAGCGCGGGACCTAAGGGAGACCCAGTACTTC. This codes for CASSEARDLRETQYF.

The chain carries TRBV2 and TRBJ2-7; 9 nucleotides agree with TRBD2. V shed 10 bases, J shed 4 bases, and the junction held 11 bases outside the gene matches. Germline values: CDR1 SNHLY, CDR2 FYNNEI. The CDR3 is 14 residues long. As DNA, the CDR3 is TGTGCCACTCCGGGACTAGCAGGAATTTACGAGCAGTACTTC. Encoded protein: CATPGLAGIYEQYF.

This clone appeared a few times. The chain combines TRBV9 with TRBJ2-7, with 11 bases identical to TRBD2. Germline CDR1 reads SGDLS; CDR2 reads YYNGEE. V lost 1 base and J lost 4; bases outside the gene matches: 4. CDR3 length: 15 residues. CDR3 in amino acids: CASSVNPSGGYEQYF. The CDR3 nucleotides are TGTGCCAGCAGCGTAAATCCTAGCGGGGGGTACGAGCAGTACTTC.

The rearrangement joins TRBV6-6 to TRBJ1-2; D gene ambiguous. V was cut by 0 bases and J by 10 bases, with 12 bases left in between. This CDR3 comprises 13 residues. CDR1 and CDR2 from the germline V gene are MNHNY and SVGAGI (reference sequence). CDR3 in DNA: TGTGCCAGCAGTTACTCAATCGGGGAATTCTACACCTTC. Its protein product is CASSYSIGEFYTF.

This rearrangement joins TRBV5-1 to TRBJ1-5; the D is unclear. Trimming took off 0 bases at V and 2 bases at J, with 12 bases between the two ends. The CDR3 consists of 16 residues. Germline V gene data show CDR1 as SGHRS and CDR2 as YFSETQ. CDR3 sequence (DNA): TGCGCCAGCAGCTTGGACGGGGTGAGTGGCAATCAGCCCCAGCATTTT. Protein product: CASSLDGVSGNQPQHF.

The V gene is TRBV6-5, the J gene TRBJ1-6, with D hard to call. V lost 7 bases and J 4 bases, leaving 14 bases between the germline ends. Germline V gene sequence: CDR1 MNHEY, CDR2 SVGAGI. CDR3 length equals 15 residues. The CDR3 coding sequence is TGTGCCAGCAAATCCCCGACAATATATAATTCACCCCTCCACTTT. Its translation is CASKSPTIYNSPLHF.

This chain uses TRBV19 with TRBJ2-3, with 7 bases fitting TRBD2. Germline assignment: CDR1 LNHDA and CDR2 SQIVND (reference sequence). Losses at the gene ends were 10 bases for V and 1 base for J; bases not matched to a gene: 8. This CDR3 region has 14 residues. DNA for the CDR3: TGTGCCACCGAACCGGCGGGAGGCACAGATACGCAGTATTTT. Its translation is CATEPAGGTDTQYF.

This chain joins TRBV12-5 and TRBJ1-1; no clear D. V was cut by 6 bases and J by 1 base, with 9 bases left in between. The CDR3 sequence is 13 residues long. CDR1 is LGHNT and CDR2 is FRNRAP in the germline V gene. The CDR3 DNA follows: TGTGCTAGTGGAAATACTGCGAACACTGAAGCTTTCTTT. It specifies CASGNTANTEAFF.

This chain uses TRBV6-5 with TRBJ1-2, with 7 nucleotides matching TRBD1. CDR3 length: 15 amino acids. V lost 5 bases, J lost 3 bases, and 9 bases stayed unmatched. The germline V gene has CDR1 MNHEY and CDR2 SVGAGI. The CDR3 nucleotides read TGTGCCAGCAGTCCCGACAGGGTTGGATACTATGGCTACACCTTC. This codes for CASSPDRVGYYGYTF.

This clone was counted between two and nine times. V usage is TRBV28 and J usage is TRBJ2-7; possibly TRBD2 for D (6 bases). The ends were cut back, 6 bases at V and 1 base at J, with 13 bases in the middle. CDR1 and CDR2 from the germline V gene are MDHEN and SYDVKM. This CDR3 contains 14 residues. CDR3 amino acids: CASRAGGLSYEQYF. The CDR3 coding sequence is TGTGCCAGCAGGGCCGGGGGTCTATCCTACGAGCAGTACTTC.

The J gene is TRBJ2-3, the V gene TRBV14; D perhaps matches TRBD2 (6 bases). The V gene's germline CDR1 is SGHDN and CDR2 FVKESK. V was cut by 2 bases and J by 1 base, with 16 bases left in between. The CDR3 sequence is 17 residues long. CDR3 bases: TGTGCCAGCAGCCAATGGGTTGGAGGGTCTGGCACAGATACGCAGTATTTT. Its protein product is CASSQWVGGSGTDTQYF.

J is TRBJ2-1 and V is TRBV5-1; D not certain. Germline V gives CDR1 SGHRS, CDR2 YFSETQ. Trimming took 2 bases from V and 5 from J, leaving 5 bases between them. The CDR3 spans 12 residues. The CDR3 region has the DNA TGCGCCAGCAGCTTTACAGACAATGAGCAGTTCTTC. This translates into CASSFTDNEQFF.

The chain joins TRBV10-3 to TRBJ2-1; perhaps TRBD1 as D (5 bases). Germline lookup yields CDR1 ENHRY and CDR2 SYGVKD. Trimming pared 0 bases from V and 1 base from J, leaving 7 bases between. The CDR3 runs 15 residues. The DNA for the CDR3 is TGTGCCATCAGTGAGTCTACAGGATCCTACAATGAGCAGTTCTTC. It codes for CAISESTGSYNEQFF.

The chain links TRBV7-4 to TRBJ2-5; 12 nucleotides agree with TRBD2. Germline lookup yields CDR1 SGHVT and CDR2 SQSDAQ. CDR3 length: 18 residues. V dropped 7 bases and J dropped 4; count of bases not matched to a gene: 16. CDR3 bases: TGTGCCAGCACCATGACTAGCGGGGGATATACGGGTGTAGAGACCCAGTACTTC. Residues: CASTMTSGGYTGVETQYF.

The J gene is TRBJ2-7, the V gene TRBV19, with TRBD2 identical over 10 bases. The junction had 12 bases not matched to a gene; V was cut back by 10 bases and J by 6 bases. This CDR3 spans 14 amino acids. Germline assignment: CDR1 LNHDA and CDR2 SQIVND (reference sequence). CDR3 sequence reads: CATSQGLAGVEQYF. CDR3 coding DNA: TGTGCCACCTCGCAGGGCCTAGCGGGAGTCGAGCAGTACTTC.

The rearrangement links TRBV5-1 to TRBJ2-3; D not resolved. Trimming stripped 4 bases from V and 1 base from J, with 16 bases between. This CDR3 is built from 16 residues. Germline loops: CDR1 SGHRS, CDR2 YFSETQ. In DNA, the CDR3 is TGCGCCAGCAGCCCGAACTACGATGCGGGCACAGATACGCAGTATTTT. It is translated as CASSPNYDAGTDTQYF.